Here is one T cell receptor beta chain with its context. These data are taken from a study of cytomegalovirus exposure and HLA in healthy donors. At the level of the study: Per a later analysis, the roughly 680 first-cohort and some 110 validation repertoires shared one platform.

Assay used: immunoSEQ multiplex PCR; TCRdb lists only in-frame clones, some missing. The sample shows roughly 79,000 clones, 90% to 95% of them seen only once. Sequenced: PBMCs. The clonotype was recovered from a man younger than 35 in good health and CMV-seronegative.

In DNA form, the CDR3 reads TGTGCTAGTGGTTTATGGCTAGCTGACAATGAGCAGTTCTTC. It translates to CASGLWLADNEQFF. The rearrangement uses TRBV12-5 and TRBJ2-1, with D possibly matching TRBD2 (5 bases). Germline assignment: CDR1 LGHNT and CDR2 FRNRAP. CDR3 length: 14 amino acids. The V and J ends lost 3 bases and 5 bases respectively, with 11 bases between them. Full variable domain (missing parts from reference TRBV12-5 and TRBJ2-1): DARVTQTPRHKVTEMGQEVTMRCQPILGHNTVFWYRQTMMQGLELLAYFRNRAPLDDSGMPKDRFSAEMPDATLATLKIQPSEPRDSAVYFCASGLWLADNEQFFGPGTRLTVL.